The 16 T cell receptor beta chains presented below share a single source sample, sequenced in a study of identical twins. TCRdb recomputed calls from the 5' RACE reads with MiXCR, one row per CDR3 protein. This table has 500,000 to 550,000 distinct CDR3 sequences, around 22% appearing once. This sample also appeared in a second study, on yellow fever vaccine responses in identical twins.

Sequenced input: CD4+ T cells sorted from blood. Source of these receptors: a woman aged 18-29 years in good health.

This rearrangement joins TRBV28 to TRBJ1-1, with 9 bases identical to TRBD1. Germline-derived CDR1 and CDR2 are MDHEN and SYDVKM. V lost 5 bases and J lost 0; bases outside the gene matches: 4. The CDR3 is 15 amino acids. The CDR3 DNA sequence: TGTGCCAGCAGTCCGAGACAGGGGGTGAACACTGAAGCTTTCTTT. It specifies CASSPRQGVNTEAFF.

This clonotype was found a few times. The CDR3 region has the DNA TGTGCCATCCAGGACAGGGGGATCAATGAGCAGTTCTTC. It specifies CAIQDRGINEQFF. The J gene is TRBJ2-1, the V gene TRBV10-3; 10 bases match TRBD1. CDR1 and CDR2 (germline): ENHRY, SYGVKD. This CDR3 is built from 13 residues. The V gene end was trimmed by 8 bases and the J gene end by 6 bases; junction bases not matched to a gene: 4.

V and J are TRBV12-3 or TRBV12-4 and TRBJ2-3, with D hard to call. This CDR3 spans 12 amino acids. The V and J ends lost 2 bases and 5 bases respectively, with 5 bases between them. The CDR3 is CASSLFGDTQYF. CDR3 nucleotides: TGTGCCAGCAGTTTATTTGGAGATACGCAGTATTTT.

Here the CDR3 DNA reads TGCGCCAGCAGCTTCGACCTCACAGATACGCAGTATTTT. Protein product: CASSFDLTDTQYF. The chain combines TRBV5-1 with TRBJ2-3, with unresolved D. CDR1 and CDR2 from the germline V gene are SGHRS and YFSETQ. There are 13 residues in the CDR3. Trimming took 2 bases from V and 2 from J, leaving 6 bases between them.

The genes are TRBV9 and TRBJ2-3; the match to TRBD1 covers 9 bases. The CDR3 is 15 residues long. The ends lost 3 bases at V and 5 bases at J; junction bases unmatched: 7. Germline CDR1 reads SGDLS; CDR2 reads YYNGEE. CDR3 loop: CASSEGTGIGDTQYF. CDR3 in DNA: TGTGCCAGCAGCGAGGGGACAGGGATAGGAGATACGCAGTATTTT.

This clonotype was counted a few times. The chain uses TRBV4-1 and TRBJ2-7; D is unresolved. The CDR3 runs 13 residues. Deletions cut 0 bases from V and 3 bases from J, with 6 bases between. Germline V CDR1 and CDR2: MGHRA, YSYEKL. Written as DNA, the CDR3 is TGCGCCAGCAGCCAAGAGACGGGCTACGAGCAGTACGTC. As protein: CASSQETGYEQYV.

The chain links TRBV20-1 to TRBJ2-1, with a possible D match to TRBD2 (5 bases). V was clipped by 0 bases and J by 3 bases, with 21 bases between them. CDR1 DFQATT and CDR2 SNEGSKA come from the germline V gene (reference sequence). This CDR3 is 18 amino acids long. This chain's CDR3 is CSARDVSTAGHGYNEQFF. As DNA, the CDR3 is TGCAGTGCTAGAGATGTTTCAACTGCGGGCCATGGCTACAATGAGCAGTTCTTC.

The CDR3 loop reads CASSEYSNTDTQYF. The DNA of the CDR3 is TGTGCCAGCAGTGAATATAGTAACACAGATACGCAGTATTTT. The rearrangement links TRBV25-1 to TRBJ2-3; no definite D call. The germline V and J ends were trimmed by 0 bases and 2 bases, with 6 bases remaining between them. This CDR3 comprises 14 residues. The germline V gene has CDR1 MGHDK and CDR2 SYGVNS.

This clonotype showed up just a few times. CDR3 protein: CASSRASTGGRAGELFF. CDR3 DNA sequence: TGTGCCAGCAGCCGAGCATCAACAGGGGGCCGCGCCGGGGAGCTGTTTTTT. This chain connects TRBV3-1 to TRBJ2-2; 9 positions agree with TRBD1. The CDR3 totals 17 residues. The germline V gene has CDR1 LGHDT and CDR2 YNNKEL (reference sequence). The J segment lost 6 bases and the V segment lost 4 bases, leaving 12 bases of the junction unmatched.

The genes are TRBV7-9 and TRBJ1-6; TRBD1 agrees at 10 bases. V trimming: 10 bases; J trimming: 10 bases; junction bases outside the gene matches: 10. The CDR3 is made up of 14 amino acids. Germline V CDR1 and CDR2: SEHNR, FQNEAQ (reference sequence). The DNA for the CDR3 is TGTGCCACCAGACCAACGGGACAGGGGTCACCCCTCCACTTT. Amino acid sequence: CATRPTGQGSPLHF.

The table lists this clonotype with a few counts. This chain joins TRBV20-1 and TRBJ2-7; D gene uncertain. The CDR3 is 12 residues long. The V gene's germline CDR1 is DFQATT and CDR2 SNEGSKA (reference sequence). The CDR3 here is CGVRQNIYEQYV. The CDR3 DNA is TGCGGGGTACGGCAGAATATCTACGAGCAGTACGTC.

The chain employs TRBV20-1 and TRBJ2-2; D is uncertain. Germline CDR1 and CDR2: DFQATT and SNEGSKA (reference sequence). The V and J ends lost 0 bases and 4 bases respectively, with 12 bases between them. This CDR3 spans 15 amino acids. The CDR3 DNA follows: TGCAGTGCTAGAGATCTCGCGGTGCTCACCGGGGAGCTGTTTTTT. Translated, it gives CSARDLAVLTGELFF.

V is TRBV20-1 and J is TRBJ2-3; tentatively, D is TRBD1 or TRBD2 (5 bases each). The length of the CDR3 is 18 residues. Germline values: CDR1 DFQATT, CDR2 SNEGSKA (reference sequence). Trimming left V 3 bases short and J 3 bases short, with 25 bases between. The CDR3 DNA sequence: TGCAGTGCTAGGCCGCCCCCAAGTGTTGGGGGAGCAACAGATACGCAGTATTTT. This sequence encodes CSARPPPSVGGATDTQYF.

The chain employs TRBV9 and TRBJ2-2, with TRBD2 matching over 11 bases. The CDR3 runs 15 residues. V was clipped by 1 base and J by 4 bases; unmatched bases: 0. From germline, CDR1 is SGDLS and CDR2 YYNGEE. The CDR3 is CASSVTSGSTGELFF. The CDR3, as DNA: TGTGCCAGCAGCGTAACTAGCGGGAGCACCGGGGAGCTGTTTTTT.

In its sample, this clonotype was seen a few times. V and J are TRBV20-1 and TRBJ2-5, with 13 bases lining up with TRBD2. This CDR3 comprises 14 residues. The V gene's germline CDR1 is DFQATT and CDR2 SNEGSKA (reference sequence). Trimming at V came to 6 bases and at J to 5 bases, leaving 6 bases not matched to a gene. The CDR3 reads CSARTSGSEETQYF. CDR3 DNA sequence: TGCAGTGCCAGGACTAGCGGGAGTGAGGAGACCCAGTACTTC.

The table lists this clonotype with a few counts. In DNA, the CDR3 is TGTGCCAGCAGCCCCGGGACTAGCGGGAGATTCTACAATGAGCAGTTCTTC. Encoded protein: CASSPGTSGRFYNEQFF. The J gene is TRBJ2-1, the V gene TRBV7-3; 14 nucleotides match TRBD2. CDR3 length: 17 residues. Germline assignment: CDR1 SGHTA and CDR2 FQGTGA. With V trimmed by 5 bases and J by 3 bases, 6 bases remained unmatched.